Included here is one T cell receptor beta chain sequence, with context. Per the original data handling: It was from reference gene primer amplification that nucleated cell counts were estimated. TCRdb's copy holds only in-frame clones and misses some; the assay was immunoSEQ multiplex PCR. The V and J calls and clone size come from that table; D and trimming were worked out from the DNA. The repertoire consists of over 250,000 clones, with nearly 90% occurring once and the leading ten covering under 2.5%. These data come from a study of blood T cell repertoires in COVID-19. Trimming at V came to 4 bases and at J to 0 bases, leaving 13 bases not matched to a gene. Germline V gene data show CDR1 as WSHSY and CDR2 as SAAADI. This CDR3 comprises 18 residues.

Sequencing was done on a sample of PBMCs or T cells enriched from blood (not recorded which). V and J are TRBV10-2 and TRBJ2-7; TRBD1 aligns across 9 bases. The source of this sequence is a woman between 55 and 75 years old who had recovered from COVID-19. The CDR3 reads CASSVGQGPHASSYEQYF. In nucleotides, the CDR3 is TGCGCCAGCAGTGTAGGACAGGGGCCTCACGCTTCCTCCTACGAGCAGTACTTC.